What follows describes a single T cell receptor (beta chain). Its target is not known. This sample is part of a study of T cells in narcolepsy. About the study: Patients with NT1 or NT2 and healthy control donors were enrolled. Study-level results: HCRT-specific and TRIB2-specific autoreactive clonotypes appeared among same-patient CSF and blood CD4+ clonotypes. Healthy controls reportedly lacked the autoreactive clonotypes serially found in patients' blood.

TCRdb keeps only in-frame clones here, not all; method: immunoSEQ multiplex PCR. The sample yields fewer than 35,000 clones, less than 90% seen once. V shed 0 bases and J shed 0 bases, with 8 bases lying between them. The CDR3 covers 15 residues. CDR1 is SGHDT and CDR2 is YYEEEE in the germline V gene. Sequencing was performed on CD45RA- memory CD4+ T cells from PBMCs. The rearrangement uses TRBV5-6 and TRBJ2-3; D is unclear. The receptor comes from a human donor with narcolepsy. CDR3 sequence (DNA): TGTGCCAGCAGCTTGGGTGTGGGAAGCACAGATACGCAGTATTTT. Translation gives CASSLGVGSTDTQYF.